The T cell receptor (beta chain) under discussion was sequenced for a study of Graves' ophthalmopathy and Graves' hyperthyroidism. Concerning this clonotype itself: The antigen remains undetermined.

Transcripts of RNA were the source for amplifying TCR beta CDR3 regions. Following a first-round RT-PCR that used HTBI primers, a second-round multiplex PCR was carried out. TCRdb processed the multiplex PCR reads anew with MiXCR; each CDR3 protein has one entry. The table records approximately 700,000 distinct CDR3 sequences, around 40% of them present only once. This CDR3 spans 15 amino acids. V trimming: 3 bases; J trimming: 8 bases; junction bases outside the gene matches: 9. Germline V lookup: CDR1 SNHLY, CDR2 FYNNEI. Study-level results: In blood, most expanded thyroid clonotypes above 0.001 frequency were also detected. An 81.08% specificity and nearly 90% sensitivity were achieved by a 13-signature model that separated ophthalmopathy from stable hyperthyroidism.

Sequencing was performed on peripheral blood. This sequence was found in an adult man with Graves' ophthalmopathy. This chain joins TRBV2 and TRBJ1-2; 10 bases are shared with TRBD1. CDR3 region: CASSDEGQGNYGYTF. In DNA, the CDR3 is TGTGCCAGCAGTGACGAGGGACAGGGGAATTACGGCTACACCTTC.